Following are 14 T cell receptor beta chains from one sample sequenced in a study of shared clonotypes between healthy human individuals. CD45RO-negative, CCR7-positively selected cells formed the naive CD8 fraction, excluding terminally differentiated effector memory CD45RA+ cells. Assay: immunoSEQ multiplex PCR; the TCRdb copy retains only in-frame clones and omits some. The data show about 650,000 clones, roughly 96% seen once. Sequenced material: naive CD8+ T cells sorted from blood. These receptors came from a woman in her 30s in good health.

This clone has only one observation. The genes are TRBV7-9 and TRBJ2-1, with 8 bases fitting TRBD1. This CDR3 region has 15 residues. Trimming at V came to 0 bases and at J to 5 bases, leaving 3 bases not matched to a gene. Germline V gives CDR1 SEHNR, CDR2 FQNEAQ (reference sequence). The CDR3 is CASSLAQGGHNEQFF. CDR3 DNA sequence: TGTGCCAGCAGCTTAGCACAGGGGGGACACAATGAGCAGTTCTTC.

The chain links TRBV6-5 to TRBJ2-7; tentatively, D is TRBD1 (5 bases). Trimming took off 2 bases at V and 5 bases at J, with 13 bases between the two ends. The CDR3 consists of 14 residues. CDR1 and CDR2 (germline): MNHEY, SVGAGI. This CDR3 is CASSYTQGWHEQYF. The CDR3 bases are TGTGCCAGCAGTTACACCCAGGGCTGGCACGAGCAGTACTTC.

This rearrangement joins TRBV27 to TRBJ2-7; D perhaps matches TRBD1 (6 bases). The germline gives CDR1 MNHEY, CDR2 SMNVEV (reference sequence). V lost 6 bases to trimming and J lost 6 bases, with 15 bases between them. CDR3 length: 13 residues. DNA of the CDR3: TGTGCCAGCAGCCTCACGAACAGGGTCGAGCAGTACTTC. Amino acids: CASSLTNRVEQYF.

The V call is TRBV27, the J call TRBJ2-2, with D hard to call. This CDR3 is 14 amino acids long. Germline values: CDR1 MNHEY, CDR2 SMNVEV (reference sequence). Deletions cut 1 base from V and 4 bases from J, with 7 bases between. The CDR3 coding sequence is TGTGCCAGCAGTTTATTCCCTTTCACCGGGGAGCTGTTTTTT. This gives the protein CASSLFPFTGELFF.

A note on this clone: This same CDR3 is encoded by further DNA sequences in the sample. The chain is built from TRBV28 and TRBJ2-7, with TRBD2 matching 11 bases. After removal of 3 bases from V and 7 bases from J, the junction contained 5 bases not matched to a gene. The V gene's germline CDR1 is MDHEN and CDR2 SYDVKM. The CDR3 is made up of 14 amino acids. The CDR3 region is CASSFRLAGGEQYF. In nucleotides, the CDR3 is TGTGCCAGCAGTTTTCGGCTAGCGGGAGGAGAGCAGTACTTC.

CDR3 nucleotide sequence: TGTGCCAGCAGCCCGGGACAGGGGGACACTGAAGCTTTCTTT. Its translation is CASSPGQGDTEAFF. The chain is built from TRBV5-6 and TRBJ1-1; TRBD1 agrees at 11 bases. The CDR3 sequence is 14 residues long. With V trimmed by 4 bases and J by 3 bases, 2 bases remained unmatched. Per the germline V gene, CDR1 is SGHDT and CDR2 is YYEEEE.

The rearrangement joins TRBV9 to TRBJ2-6, with D hard to call. Trimming took off 3 bases at V and 0 bases at J, with 4 bases between the two ends. Per the germline V gene, CDR1 is SGDLS and CDR2 is YYNGEE. This CDR3 contains 14 residues. For the CDR3, the DNA is TGTGCCAGCAGCGAGTTCTCTGGGGCCAACGTCCTGACTTTC. Its protein product is CASSEFSGANVLTF. Combining the CDR3 with reference TRBV9 and TRBJ2-6 gives the whole variable domain DSGVTQTPKHLITATGQRVTLRCSPRSGDLSVYWYQQSLDQGLQFLIQYYNGEERAKGNILERFSAQQFPDLHSELNLSSLELGDSALYFCASSEFSGANVLTFGAGSRLTVL.

The V call is TRBV7-8, the J call TRBJ2-1; 11 nucleotides line up with TRBD2. CDR3 length: 15 amino acids. Germline V gene data show CDR1 as SGHVS and CDR2 as FQNEAQ. The J segment lost 7 bases and the V segment lost 8 bases, leaving 10 bases of the junction unmatched. CDR3 DNA: TGTGCCAGCCAAGAGGATAGCGGGAGGGTGAATGAGCAGTTCTTC. It translates to CASQEDSGRVNEQFF.

Here the CDR3 reads CASSPRGNTEAFF. The DNA for the CDR3 is TGTGCCAGCAGCCCTCGGGGGAACACTGAAGCTTTCTTT. The chain has TRBV7-9 and TRBJ1-1; D uncertain. The germline CDR1 and CDR2 sequences are SEHNR and FQNEAQ (reference sequence). The CDR3 sequence is 13 residues long. Trimming left V 5 bases short and J 1 base short, with 8 bases between.

V is TRBV19 and J is TRBJ2-1; a weak D match, TRBD2 (5 bases). The CDR3 consists of 15 residues. CDR1 LNHDA and CDR2 SQIVND come from the germline V gene (reference sequence). V was pared by 2 bases and J by 4 bases, with 12 bases between. The CDR3 DNA is TGTGCCAGTAGTATACTAGTGAGGGAGTACAATGAGCAGTTCTTC. It specifies CASSILVREYNEQFF.

With regard to this clone: The junction differs from germline at one of its ends, possibly a read error. The CDR3 loop is CASSQEQGGQEAQYF. CDR3 DNA: TGCGCCAGCAGCCAGGAACAGGGAGGGCAAGAGGCCCAGTACTTC. V gene TRBV4-1 combines with J gene TRBJ2-5; the D gene is possibly TRBD2 (7 bases). This CDR3 has 15 residues. The V gene's germline CDR1 is MGHRA and CDR2 YSYEKL.

The rearrangement links TRBV25-1 to TRBJ1-1; 7 bases fit TRBD1. The CDR3 extends over 14 amino acids. Germline V lookup: CDR1 MGHDK, CDR2 SYGVNS. V lost 6 bases to trimming and J lost 1 base; unmatched junction nucleotides: 5. The CDR3 protein is CASRQQGTNTEAFF. As DNA, the CDR3 is TGTGCCAGCAGGCAACAGGGGACGAACACTGAAGCTTTCTTT.

The V gene is TRBV28, the J gene TRBJ2-3; 12 bases map to TRBD2. Trimming cost V 5 bases and J 7 bases; bases outside gene matches: 4. The length of the CDR3 is 14 residues. Germline V lookup: CDR1 MDHEN, CDR2 SYDVKM. This CDR3 is CASSPGLAGNTQYF. CDR3 coding DNA: TGTGCCAGCAGTCCTGGACTAGCGGGAAATACGCAGTATTTT. The variable domain in full, with the rest retrieved from reference TRBV28 and TRBJ2-3, is DVKVTQSSRYLVKRTGEKVFLECVQDMDHENMFWYRQDPGLGLRLIYFSYDVKMKEKGDIPEGYSVSREKKERFSLILESASTNQTSMYLCASSPGLAGNTQYFGPGTRLTVL.

This clone was detected only once. The chain recombines TRBV28 with TRBJ2-2; maybe TRBD1 (6 bases). The germline gives CDR1 MDHEN, CDR2 SYDVKM. V shed 4 bases and J shed 2 bases, with 14 bases lying between them. This CDR3 spans 16 amino acids. In DNA, the CDR3 is TGTGCCAGCAGTTCAAACAGGGATAGAAACACCGGGGAGCTGTTTTTT. It specifies CASSSNRDRNTGELFF.